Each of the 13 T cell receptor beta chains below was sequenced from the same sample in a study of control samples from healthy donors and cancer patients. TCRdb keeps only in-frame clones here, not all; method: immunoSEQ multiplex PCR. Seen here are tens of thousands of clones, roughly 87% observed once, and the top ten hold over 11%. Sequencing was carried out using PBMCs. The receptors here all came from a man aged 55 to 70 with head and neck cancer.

CDR3 residues: CASSLGTVNTGELFF. DNA for the CDR3: TGTGCCAGCAGCTTAGGGACGGTGAACACCGGGGAGCTGTTTTTT. The gene calls are TRBV7-6 and TRBJ2-2; D not certain. CDR3 length: 15 amino acids. Germline-derived CDR1 and CDR2 are SGHVS and FNYEAQ. V shed 1 base and J shed 1 base, with 7 bases lying between them.

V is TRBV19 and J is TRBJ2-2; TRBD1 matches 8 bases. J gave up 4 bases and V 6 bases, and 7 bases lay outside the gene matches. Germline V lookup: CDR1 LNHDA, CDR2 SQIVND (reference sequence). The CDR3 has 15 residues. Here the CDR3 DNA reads TGTGCCAGTAGCCTTATTGACAGGGGCACCGGGGAGCTGTTTTTT. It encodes CASSLIDRGTGELFF.

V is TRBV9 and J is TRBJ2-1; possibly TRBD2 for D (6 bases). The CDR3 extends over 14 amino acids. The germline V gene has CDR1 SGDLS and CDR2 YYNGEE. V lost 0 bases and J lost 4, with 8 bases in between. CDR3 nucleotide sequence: TGTGCCAGCAGCGTAGGGGGACTTTACAATGAGCAGTTCTTC. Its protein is CASSVGGLYNEQFF. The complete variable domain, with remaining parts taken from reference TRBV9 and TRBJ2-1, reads DSGVTQTPKHLITATGQRVTLRCSPRSGDLSVYWYQQSLDQGLQFLIQYYNGEERAKGNILERFSAQQFPDLHSELNLSSLELGDSALYFCASSVGGLYNEQFFGPGTRLTVL.

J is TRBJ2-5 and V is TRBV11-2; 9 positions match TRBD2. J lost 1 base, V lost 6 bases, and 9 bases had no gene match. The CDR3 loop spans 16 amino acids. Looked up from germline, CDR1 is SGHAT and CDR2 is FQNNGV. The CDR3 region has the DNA TGTGCCAGCAGTTACAGTAGCGGGGGTTTCCAAGAGACCCAGTACTTC. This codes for CASSYSSGGFQETQYF.

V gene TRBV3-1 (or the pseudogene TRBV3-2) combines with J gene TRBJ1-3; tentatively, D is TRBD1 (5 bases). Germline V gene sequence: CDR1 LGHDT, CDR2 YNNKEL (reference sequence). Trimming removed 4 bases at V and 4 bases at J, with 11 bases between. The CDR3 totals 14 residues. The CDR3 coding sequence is TGTGCCAGCAGCCGTCGGGGGTCGGGAAACACCATATATTTT. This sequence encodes CASSRRGSGNTIYF.

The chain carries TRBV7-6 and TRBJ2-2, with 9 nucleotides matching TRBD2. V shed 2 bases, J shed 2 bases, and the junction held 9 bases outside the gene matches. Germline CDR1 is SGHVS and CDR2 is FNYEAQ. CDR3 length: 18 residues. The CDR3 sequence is CASSLNPAGGLNTGELFF. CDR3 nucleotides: TGTGCCAGCAGCTTAAATCCAGCGGGAGGCCTCAACACCGGGGAGCTGTTTTTT.

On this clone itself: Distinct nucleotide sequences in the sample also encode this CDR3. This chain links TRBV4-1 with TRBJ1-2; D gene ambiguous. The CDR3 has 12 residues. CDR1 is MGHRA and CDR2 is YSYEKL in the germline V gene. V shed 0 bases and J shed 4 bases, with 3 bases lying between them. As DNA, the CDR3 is TGCGCCAGCAGCCAAGAAGTCTATGGCTACACCTTC. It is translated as CASSQEVYGYTF.

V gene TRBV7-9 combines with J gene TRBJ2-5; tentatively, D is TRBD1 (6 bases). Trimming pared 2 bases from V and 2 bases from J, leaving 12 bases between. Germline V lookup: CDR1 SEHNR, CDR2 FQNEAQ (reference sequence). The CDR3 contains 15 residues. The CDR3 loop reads CASSLTGNSQETQYF. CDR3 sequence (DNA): TGTGCCAGCAGCTTAACAGGGAACTCACAAGAGACCCAGTACTTC.

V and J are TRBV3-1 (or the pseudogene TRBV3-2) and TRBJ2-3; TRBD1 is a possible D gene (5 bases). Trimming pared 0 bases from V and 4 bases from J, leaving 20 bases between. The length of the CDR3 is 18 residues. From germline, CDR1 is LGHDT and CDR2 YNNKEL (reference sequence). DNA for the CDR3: TGTGCCAGCAGCCAAGATTTTAGGACACGGATTCGGCCAGATACGCAGTATTTT. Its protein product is CASSQDFRTRIRPDTQYF.

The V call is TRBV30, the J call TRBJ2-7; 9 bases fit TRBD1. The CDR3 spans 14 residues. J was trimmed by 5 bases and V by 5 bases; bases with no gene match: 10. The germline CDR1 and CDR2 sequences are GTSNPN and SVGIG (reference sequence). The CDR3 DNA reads TGTGCCTGGCGAGGGACAGGGACTTTCCACGAGCAGTACTTC. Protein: CAWRGTGTFHEQYF.

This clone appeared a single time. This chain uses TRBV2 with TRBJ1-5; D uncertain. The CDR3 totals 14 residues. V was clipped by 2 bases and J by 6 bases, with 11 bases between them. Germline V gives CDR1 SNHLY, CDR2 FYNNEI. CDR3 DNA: TGTGCCAGCAGTGAAATGGGATTGGGTCAGCCCCAGCATTTT. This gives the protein CASSEMGLGQPQHF. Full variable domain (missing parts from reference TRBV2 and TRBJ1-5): EPEVTQTPSHQVTQMGQEVILRCVPISNHLYFYWYRQILGQKVEFLVSFYNNEISEKSEIFDDQFSVERPDGSNFTLKIRSTKLEDSAMYFCASSEMGLGQPQHFGDGTRLSIL.

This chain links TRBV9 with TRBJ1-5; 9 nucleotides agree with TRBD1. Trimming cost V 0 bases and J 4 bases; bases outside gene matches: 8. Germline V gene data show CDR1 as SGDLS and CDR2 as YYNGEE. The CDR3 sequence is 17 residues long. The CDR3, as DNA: TGTGCCAGCAGCGTAGAAAGGGACAGGGCTTTGAATCAGCCCCAGCATTTT. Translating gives CASSVERDRALNQPQHF.

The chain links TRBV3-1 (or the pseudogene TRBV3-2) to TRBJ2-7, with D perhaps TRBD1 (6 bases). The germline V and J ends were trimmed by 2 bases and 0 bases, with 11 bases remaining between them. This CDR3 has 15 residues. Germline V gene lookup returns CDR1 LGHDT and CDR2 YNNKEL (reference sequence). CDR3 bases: TGTGCCAGCAGCCAAAACAGGGCATCCTCCTACGAGCAGTACTTC. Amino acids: CASSQNRASSYEQYF.